Listed below are T cell receptor beta chains from one sample, sequenced in a study of regulatory T cells. TCRdb's copy holds only in-frame clones and misses some; the assay was immunoSEQ multiplex PCR. The data contain approximately 9,300 clones, 75% to 90% of them singletons. The sequencing sample was made of CD8+ T cells sorted from blood. These receptors came from a person aged 18 to 30 with CD3G deficiency. Both conserved end residues are part of each CDR3. The D gene is left open where the match is weak. Rows may omit the clone size; those that give it use once, few, many or a size class.

D,size,V,J,CDR3,DNA
NA,few,TRBV9,TRBJ2-4,CASSLQNIQYF,TGTGCCAGCAGCCTCCAAAACATTCAGTACTTC
NA,NA,TRBV28,TRBJ1-2,CASSLGASYGYTF,TGTGCCAGCAGTTTGGGGGCATCCTATGGCTACACCTTC
TRBD1,NA,TRBV6-1,TRBJ2-7,CASSDVGQGTYEQYF,TGTGCCAGCAGTGACGTAGGACAGGGCACCTACGAGCAGTACTTC
NA,NA,TRBV6-6,TRBJ2-5,CASSLGETQYF,TGTGCCAGCAGTTTAGGAGAGACCCAGTACTTC
NA,NA,TRBV6-1,TRBJ1-1,CASSEFPNTEAFF,TGTGCCAGCAGTGAATTCCCGAACACTGAAGCTTTCTTT
NA,few,TRBV19,TRBJ2-7,CASSSWAGGEQYF,TGTGCCAGTAGTAGCTGGGCAGGTGGCGAGCAGTACTTC
TRBD2,NA,TRBV19,TRBJ2-2,CASSISSGRAGELFF,TGTGCCAGTAGTATCTCCAGCGGGAGGGCCGGGGAGCTGTTTTTT
NA,few,TRBV7-2,TRBJ2-7,CASSIGLEQYF,TGTGCCAGCAGCATCGGTCTCGAGCAGTACTTC
TRBD1,NA,TRBV6-1,TRBJ1-1,CASSLTGGTEAFF,TGTGCCAGCAGTTTGACAGGGGGGACTGAAGCTTTCTTT
TRBD2,NA,TRBV29-1,TRBJ2-1,CSVVTSGMSNEQFF,TGCAGCGTAGTGACTAGCGGGATGTCCAATGAGCAGTTCTTC
TRBD2,NA,TRBV11-2,TRBJ2-4,CASSLGRSGREGIQYF,TGTGCCAGCAGCTTAGGTCGGAGCGGGAGGGAGGGCATTCAGTACTTC
NA,few,TRBV28,TRBJ2-1,CASSLSGSNEQFF,TGTGCCAGCAGTTTATCGGGGAGCAATGAGCAGTTCTTC
TRBD1,once,TRBV5-1,TRBJ2-7,CASSLATGGSYEQYF,TGCGCCAGCAGCTTGGCGACAGGGGGGTCCTACGAGCAGTACTTC
NA,NA,TRBV5-1,TRBJ2-1,CASRDSLHNEQFF,TGCGCCAGCAGGGACTCCCTCCACAATGAGCAGTTCTTC
NA,NA,TRBV19,TRBJ1-5,CASSMAGGNQPQHF,TGTGCCAGTAGTATGGCAGGGGGCAATCAGCCCCAGCATTTT
NA,NA,TRBV7-8,TRBJ2-1,CASSPTRGVYNEQFF,TGTGCCAGCAGCCCCACTAGAGGGGTATACAATGAGCAGTTCTTC
NA,NA,TRBV28,TRBJ2-7,CASSLEGSLVDEQYF,TGTGCCAGCAGTTTAGAGGGGAGCTTGGTAGACGAGCAGTACTTC
TRBD2,NA,TRBV7-9,TRBJ2-1,CASSIGASGAYNEQFF,TGTGCCAGCAGCATTGGGGCTAGCGGGGCCTACAATGAGCAGTTCTTC
TRBD2,medium-sized,TRBV5-1,TRBJ2-7,CASSTGTSGRNEQYF,TGCGCCAGCAGCACCGGGACTAGCGGGAGAAACGAGCAGTACTTC
NA,NA,TRBV7-9,TRBJ2-3,CASSHTSGPGPDTQYF,TGTGCCAGCAGCCATACGAGCGGGCCCGGCCCAGATACGCAGTATTTT
NA,NA,TRBV6-1,TRBJ2-3,CASSEGGYTDTQYF,TGTGCCAGCAGTGAAGGCGGGTACACAGATACGCAGTATTTT
NA,NA,TRBV5-1,TRBJ1-1,CASRHRADTEAFF,TGCGCCAGCAGACATAGGGCTGACACTGAAGCTTTCTTT
NA,NA,TRBV19,TRBJ1-1,CASSLLTGVEAFF,TGTGCCAGTAGTCTACTGACGGGGGTTGAAGCTTTCTTT
NA,NA,TRBV28,TRBJ1-2,CASSLRGFQRKGYTF,TGTGCCAGCAGTTTAAGGGGCTTCCAGAGGAAAGGCTACACCTTC
NA,NA,TRBV5-1,TRBJ1-2,CASSLNPGSYGYTF,TGCGCCAGCAGCTTGAATCCCGGAAGCTATGGCTACACCTTC
TRBD1,NA,TRBV5-1,TRBJ1-4,CASSLGQGTNEKLFF,TGCGCCAGCAGCCTGGGACAGGGAACTAATGAAAAACTGTTTTTT
NA,NA,TRBV28,TRBJ2-1,CASSLSVGRYNEQFF,TGTGCCAGCAGTTTATCCGTGGGGCGCTACAATGAGCAGTTCTTC
TRBD2,NA,TRBV7-8,TRBJ2-7,CASSILAGVGYEQYF,TGTGCCAGCAGCATACTAGCGGGAGTAGGCTACGAGCAGTACTTC
NA,NA,TRBV6-6,TRBJ1-2,CASSSASGYTF,TGTGCCAGCAGTTCCGCGAGTGGCTACACCTTC
TRBD1,NA,TRBV7-9,TRBJ2-7,CASSSETGTGEQYF,TGTGCCAGCAGCTCGGAGACAGGGACGGGCGAGCAGTACTTC
TRBD2,NA,TRBV7-9,TRBJ2-3,CASSAGGDTQYF,TGTGCCAGCAGCGCGGGGGGAGATACGCAGTATTTT
TRBD1,NA,TRBV13,TRBJ2-5,CASSLRVRGPGETQYF,TGTGCCAGCAGCTTACGTGTCAGGGGGCCAGGAGAGACCCAGTACTTC
NA,NA,TRBV5-6,TRBJ1-5,CASSLLDSQPQHF,TGTGCCAGCAGCCTCCTGGACAGTCAGCCCCAGCATTTT
NA,once,TRBV4-1,TRBJ1-1,CASSQNGGNTEAFF,TGCGCCAGCAGCCAAAATGGAGGGAACACTGAAGCTTTCTTT
TRBD2,NA,TRBV28,TRBJ2-7,CASSRDSGRSQEQYF,TGTGCCAGCAGTCGCGATAGCGGGAGATCTCAAGAGCAGTACTTC
NA,NA,TRBV11-1,TRBJ2-7,CASSLATAYEQYF,TGTGCCAGCAGCTTAGCCACAGCCTACGAGCAGTACTTC
NA,NA,TRBV25-1,TRBJ2-1,CASSEGEGSGEQFF,TGTGCCAGCAGTGAAGGTGAGGGTTCAGGCGAGCAGTTCTTC
NA,NA,TRBV28,TRBJ2-7,CASSSKQRTYEQYF,TGTGCCAGCAGTTCGAAACAGCGTACCTACGAGCAGTACTTC
NA,NA,TRBV21-1,TRBJ1-3,CASTEGALSGNTIYF,TGTGCCAGCACCGAGGGGGCTCTCTCTGGAAACACCATATATTTT
TRBD1,NA,TRBV28,TRBJ2-5,CASSNPLYDRAQYF,TGTGCCAGCAGTAATCCTTTGTACGACAGGGCCCAGTACTTC